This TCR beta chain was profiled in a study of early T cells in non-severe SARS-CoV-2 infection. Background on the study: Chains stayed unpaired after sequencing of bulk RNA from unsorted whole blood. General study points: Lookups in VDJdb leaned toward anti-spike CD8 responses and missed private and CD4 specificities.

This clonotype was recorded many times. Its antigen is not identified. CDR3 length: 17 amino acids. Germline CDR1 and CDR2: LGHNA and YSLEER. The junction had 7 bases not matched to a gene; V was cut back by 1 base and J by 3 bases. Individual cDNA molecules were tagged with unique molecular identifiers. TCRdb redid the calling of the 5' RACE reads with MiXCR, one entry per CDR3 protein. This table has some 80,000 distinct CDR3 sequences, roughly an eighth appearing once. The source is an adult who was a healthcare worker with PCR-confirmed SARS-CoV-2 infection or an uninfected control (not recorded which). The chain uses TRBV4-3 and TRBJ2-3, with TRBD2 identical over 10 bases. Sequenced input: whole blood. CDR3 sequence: CASSQARAGGPTDTQYF. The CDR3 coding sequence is TGCGCCAGCAGCCAAGCCCGAGCGGGGGGGCCAACAGATACGCAGTATTTT.